What follows is one TCR beta chain and its context. The antigen is undetermined. The data are from a study of resident and recirculating memory T cells in vitiligo. Study overall: Shave-biopsy epidermis from lesional and nonlesional skin was sequenced alongside PBMCs. No cells were sorted; samples were homogenized just before genomic DNA extraction.

General study results and limits: No unique dominant TCR clone was found in vitiligo lesions. Non-conserved TCRs across sites and patients suggested distinct clones per lesion.

The germline gives CDR1 SNHLY, CDR2 FYNNEI. V lost 10 bases, J lost 4 bases, and 8 bases lay in between. This CDR3 spans 12 amino acids. Libraries were prepared by immunoSEQ multiplex PCR; TCRdb keeps only in-frame clonotypes and omits some of them. This sample has around 40,000 clones, with about nine tenths found just once. What was sequenced was blood. J is TRBJ2-6 and V is TRBV2; D may be TRBD2 (6 bases). The receptor was isolated from a male donor with vitiligo. This chain's CDR3 is CAIGGGANVLTF. CDR3 in DNA: TGTGCCATCGGAGGGGGGGCCAACGTCCTGACTTTC.